Each of the 17 T cell receptor beta chains below was sequenced from the same sample in a study of PD-1 blockade in classical Hodgkin lymphoma (dated by TCRdb to 2018 to 2020). According to the study, the label for this sample's time point signals: cycle 2 day 1 (C2D1) of nivolumab. Every trial patient had relapsed following autologous stem cell transplantation, and prior brentuximab vedotin exposure was what differed among cohorts A, B and C. Preparation of the library involved the immunoSEQ multiplex PCR assay. This immuneACCESS table, as held by TCRdb, lists in-frame sequences with V and J called but not all clones. Of the missing ones, under half trace to an unresolved V gene in checked studies; the others have no known cause. The sample data list around 19,000 clones, and roughly 75% of these were observed just once. In total, the top ten clones hold around 22% of the sample. The sample in question was peripheral blood mononuclear cells (PBMCs), obtained before the second cycle of nivolumab. The source is a human donor with classical Hodgkin lymphoma.

The chain has TRBV6-1 and TRBJ1-2, with D possibly being TRBD1 (6 bases). V dropped 3 bases and J dropped 3 bases, with 14 bases sitting between them. Germline lookup yields CDR1 MNHNS and CDR2 SASEGT. The CDR3 is made up of 15 amino acids. For the CDR3, the DNA is TGTGCCAGCAGTGACACTCAGGGGCCTTACTATGGCTACACCTTC. This encodes CASSDTQGPYYGYTF.

This clone was seen only once. The chain carries TRBV5-1 and TRBJ1-3, with D possibly being TRBD1 (6 bases). Trimming stripped 4 bases from V and 0 bases from J, with 17 bases between. From germline, CDR1 is SGHRS and CDR2 YFSETQ. CDR3 length equals 17 residues. The CDR3 spells CASSQALGTFSGNTIYF. As DNA, the CDR3 is TGCGCCAGCAGCCAGGCCCTCGGGACATTCTCTGGAAACACCATATATTTT.

The chain is built from TRBV10-3 and TRBJ2-5; no clear D. The V gene lost 4 bases and the J gene lost 2 bases, with 2 bases spanning the gap. The germline CDR1 and CDR2 sequences are ENHRY and SYGVKD. This CDR3 has 11 residues. The CDR3, as DNA: TGTGCCATCAGTGCGCAAGAGACCCAGTACTTC. This encodes CAISAQETQYF.

This clone was recorded once. The DNA is left out, because the CDR3 cannot be placed on it with certainty; the CDR3 is given as TCRdb lists it. The chain links TRBV5-1 to TRBJ1-4. CDR1 and CDR2 from the germline V gene are SGHRS and YFSETQ. The CDR3 has 16 amino acids, counting both end residues. CDR3 loop: CASSLGLGTGNEKLFF.

The chain links TRBV10-3 to TRBJ1-5; TRBD1 might be the D (6 bases). CDR3 length equals 15 residues. The germline V gene has CDR1 ENHRY and CDR2 SYGVKD. Trimming left V 0 bases short and J 4 bases short, with 10 bases between. In DNA form, the CDR3 reads TGTGCCATCAGTGAGTCGGGGGGGGCGAATCAGCCCCAGCATTTT. The encoded protein is CAISESGGANQPQHF.

The rearrangement uses TRBV10-1 and TRBJ2-1; TRBD2 matches 9 bases. Germline trimming cut 4 bases from V and 9 bases from J; bases unmatched to any gene: 10. Germline lookup yields CDR1 WNHNN and CDR2 SYGVQD (reference sequence). The CDR3 is 15 residues long. Here the CDR3 DNA reads TGCGCCAGCAGTGCCGGAGCTAGCGGGATAATTGAGCAGTTCTTC. Encoded protein: CASSAGASGIIEQFF.

By proportion, this clone is medium-sized. The rearrangement joins TRBV30 to TRBJ1-1; maybe TRBD1 (6 bases). This CDR3 region has 16 residues. Germline V lookup: CDR1 GTSNPN, CDR2 SVGIG (reference sequence). V was pared by 4 bases and J by 1 base, with 19 bases between. CDR3 residues: CAWNWPPGQWNTEAFF. The CDR3 nucleotides are TGTGCCTGGAATTGGCCGCCGGGACAATGGAACACTGAAGCTTTCTTT.

This chain joins TRBV10-1 and TRBJ1-1; D may be TRBD1 (5 bases). This CDR3 has 11 amino acids. V was cut by 8 bases and J by 10 bases, with 14 bases left in between. Germline V gene data show CDR1 as WNHNN and CDR2 as SYGVQD (reference sequence). Here the CDR3 reads CASAGTSGAFF. CDR3 sequence (DNA): TGCGCCAGCGCTGGGACGTCTGGAGCTTTCTTT.

This rearrangement joins TRBV7-9 to TRBJ2-1; 7 bases are a match to TRBD1. CDR3 length equals 16 residues. V shed 1 base, J shed 8 bases, and the junction held 11 bases outside the gene matches. Germline-derived CDR1 and CDR2 are SEHNR and FQNEAQ (reference sequence). The CDR3 reads CASSLVAGGAFDEQFF. The DNA of the CDR3 is TGTGCCAGCAGCTTAGTTGCAGGGGGTGCTTTCGATGAGCAGTTCTTC.

This clone was detected a few times. The J gene is TRBJ2-7, the V gene TRBV7-9, with 7 nucleotides matching TRBD1. With V trimmed by 5 bases and J by 6 bases, 4 bases remained unmatched. Germline V gene sequence: CDR1 SEHNR, CDR2 FQNEAQ (reference sequence). The CDR3 totals 12 residues. The CDR3 reads CASSTQGSEQYF. In nucleotides, the CDR3 is TGTGCCAGCAGCACACAGGGGTCCGAGCAGTACTTC.

The chain's CDR3 is CACLGQGVTQFF. In DNA, the CDR3 is TGTGCCTGCCTTGGACAGGGCGTTACGCAGTTCTTC. The chain carries TRBV30 and TRBJ2-1, with 8 bases matching TRBD1. This CDR3 has 12 residues. Germline V gene lookup returns CDR1 GTSNPN and CDR2 SVGIG (reference sequence). V trimming: 6 bases; J trimming: 12 bases; junction bases outside the gene matches: 10.

In DNA form, the CDR3 reads TGTGCCAGCAGCTACCGTGGACAGGGGGCTTGGAGGAACACTGAAGCTTTCTTT. Its protein product is CASSYRGQGAWRNTEAFF. The chain is built from TRBV7-9 and TRBJ1-1; 11 bases agree with TRBD1. The CDR3 extends over 18 amino acids. Germline V gene lookup returns CDR1 SEHNR and CDR2 FQNEAQ (reference sequence). V gave up 4 bases and J gave up 1 base; unmatched junction bases: 11.

The chain joins TRBV6-5 to TRBJ1-2, with D possibly TRBD1 on 5 matching bases. This CDR3 is 15 amino acids long. Germline V gene sequence: CDR1 MNHEY, CDR2 SVGAGI. V lost 0 bases to trimming and J lost 7 bases, with 15 bases between them. CDR3 sequence: CASSYSREGIAGYTF. The CDR3 DNA is TGTGCCAGCAGTTACTCGAGAGAGGGGATAGCTGGCTACACCTTC.

In its sample, this clone is medium-sized. This chain links TRBV19 with TRBJ2-4, with a tentative D call TRBD1 (5 bases). The CDR3 is 15 residues long. Trimming removed 3 bases at V and 2 bases at J, with 11 bases between. The germline CDR1 and CDR2 sequences are LNHDA and SQIVND (reference sequence). The CDR3: CASSMQGGTKNIQYF. Written as DNA, the CDR3 is TGTGCCAGTAGTATGCAGGGTGGAACCAAAAACATTCAGTACTTC.

The V call is TRBV5-1, the J call TRBJ1-2, with a weak D call TRBD1 (6 bases). From germline, CDR1 is SGHRS and CDR2 YFSETQ. The CDR3 is 15 residues long. The V gene lost 2 bases and the J gene lost 7 bases, with 18 bases spanning the gap. CDR3 in amino acids: CASSFSMGAQSGYTF. The CDR3, as DNA: TGCGCCAGCAGCTTTAGTATGGGGGCGCAAAGTGGCTACACCTTC. The complete variable domain, with remaining parts taken from reference TRBV5-1 and TRBJ1-2, reads KAGVTQTPRYLIKTRGQQVTLSCSPISGHRSVSWYQQTPGQGLQFLFEYFSETQRNKGNFPGRFSGRQFSNSRSEMNVSTLELGDSALYLCASSFSMGAQSGYTFGSGTRLTVV.

In this sample, this clone turned up once. This chain connects TRBV6-4 to TRBJ2-2; no clear D. Trimming took 4 bases from V and 4 from J, leaving 10 bases between them. Germline-derived CDR1 and CDR2 are MRHNA and SNTAGT. This CDR3 comprises 14 residues. CDR3 protein: CASSGQVGTGELFF. CDR3 sequence (DNA): TGTGCCAGCAGTGGTCAGGTCGGCACCGGGGAGCTGTTTTTT.

The chain joins TRBV5-6 to TRBJ2-7; a weak D match, TRBD2 (6 bases). From germline, CDR1 is SGHDT and CDR2 YYEEEE. The CDR3 is 14 amino acids. Trimming removed 1 base from V and 6 bases from J, with 14 bases in between. In nucleotides, the CDR3 is TGTGCCAGCAGCTTGTTACTAGCTCTCTCCGAGCAGTACTTC. It translates to CASSLLLALSEQYF.